This entry lists 12 T cell receptor beta chains sequenced from one sample in a study of cytomegalovirus exposure and HLA in healthy donors. With 60 Vbeta and 13 Jbeta primers, the PCR was carried out. The protocol was immunoSEQ multiplex PCR, while the TCRdb copy is restricted to in-frame clones and leaves out a portion. The data contain 150,000 to 200,000 clones, 60% to 85% of them singletons. Material: PBMCs. These receptors were obtained from a woman in her forties in good health and CMV-seronegative.

This sequence joins TRBV5-1 and TRBJ1-1; TRBD1 agrees at 8 bases. Germline-derived CDR1 and CDR2 are SGHRS and YFSETQ. V shed 3 bases, J shed 0 bases, and the junction held 4 bases outside the gene matches. This CDR3 spans 15 amino acids. As DNA, the CDR3 is TGCGCCAGCAGCTGGACAGGGAACATGAACACTGAAGCTTTCTTT. Protein: CASSWTGNMNTEAFF.

This rearrangement joins TRBV11-2 to TRBJ1-5; D possibly corresponds to TRBD1 (5 bases). Germline V gene data show CDR1 as SGHAT and CDR2 as FQNNGV. The CDR3 runs to 16 residues. V was shortened by 5 bases and J by 6 bases, with 20 bases between the two germline ends. The CDR3 reads CASSPYGRQGSQPQHF. The CDR3 DNA is TGTGCCAGCAGCCCCTACGGGAGGCAGGGCAGTCAGCCCCAGCATTTT. The entire variable domain, with the rest obtained from reference TRBV11-2 and TRBJ1-5, is as follows: EAGVAQSPRYKIIEKRQSVAFWCNPISGHATLYWYQQILGQGPKLLIQFQNNGVVDDSQLPKDRFSAERLKGVDSTLKIQPAKLEDSAVYLCASSPYGRQGSQPQHFGDGTRLSIL.

This chain uses TRBV7-3 with TRBJ2-1; the D gene is possibly TRBD2 (6 bases). The CDR3 contains 13 residues. From germline, CDR1 is SGHTA and CDR2 FQGTGA. The V and J ends lost 5 bases and 15 bases respectively, with 20 bases between them. CDR3 DNA: TGTGCCAGCAGCCTCCAAGGCCAGGGAGGACGGTTCTTC. This gives the protein CASSLQGQGGRFF.

The rearrangement joins TRBV14 to TRBJ2-3; tentatively, D is TRBD1 (7 bases). The germline gives CDR1 SGHDN, CDR2 FVKESK. This CDR3 contains 17 residues. Trimming shortened V by 1 base and J by 4 bases, and 18 bases separated the two germline ends. The CDR3 nucleotides are TGTGCCAGCAGCCAAGCTGGCAGGGGGGCCGTCTCAGATACGCAGTATTTT. Encoded protein: CASSQAGRGAVSDTQYF.

The gene calls are TRBV6-5 and TRBJ2-7, with TRBD1 identical over 10 bases. Germline trimming cut 4 bases from V and 2 bases from J; bases unmatched to any gene: 5. Germline CDR1 and CDR2: MNHEY and SVGAGI. CDR3 length equals 15 residues. The CDR3 region is CASSSTGGVTYEQYF. CDR3 nucleotides: TGTGCCAGCAGTTCGACAGGGGGCGTCACCTACGAGCAGTACTTC.

This clone was detected only once. CDR3 nucleotide sequence: TGCGCCAGCAGCCAAGATTTTATAGGGGAAGGGGGAGGGACTGAAGCTTTCTTT. It specifies CASSQDFIGEGGGTEAFF. The chain employs TRBV4-1 and TRBJ1-1, with D perhaps TRBD1 (6 bases). CDR1 and CDR2 from the germline V gene are MGHRA and YSYEKL. The V gene lost 0 bases and the J gene lost 5 bases, with 22 bases spanning the gap. The CDR3 consists of 18 residues.

The chain joins TRBV5-4 to TRBJ2-1, with 9 bases matching TRBD2. With V trimmed by 4 bases and J by 4 bases, 9 bases remained unmatched. The CDR3 is 16 residues long. Germline V gene sequence: CDR1 SGHNT, CDR2 YYREEE (reference sequence). DNA for the CDR3: TGTGCCAGCAGCGACGATAGCGGGGGAGCTTACAATGAGCAGTTCTTC. Its protein product is CASSDDSGGAYNEQFF.

This clone was observed once. This chain uses TRBV4-2 with TRBJ1-2, with D perhaps TRBD1 (5 bases). Looked up from germline, CDR1 is LGHNA and CDR2 is YNFKEQ. V was cut by 1 base and J by 1 base, with 10 bases left in between. CDR3 length: 15 residues. CDR3 loop: CASSQGGGGNYGYTF. CDR3 DNA: TGTGCCAGCAGCCAAGGGGGGGGTGGTAACTATGGCTACACCTTC.

The CDR3 region is CASTFSTRGSTSNTGELFF. Here the CDR3 DNA reads TGTGCCAGCACCTTTTCGACCCGGGGATCCACTTCGAACACCGGGGAGCTGTTTTTT. The chain combines TRBV2 with TRBJ2-2; possible D gene TRBD2, 5 bases. Germline V gene sequence: CDR1 SNHLY, CDR2 FYNNEI. The CDR3 has 19 residues. Deletions cut 7 bases from V and 0 bases from J, with 24 bases between.

DNA for the CDR3: TGTGCCAGCAGCTTGGCCTTCAGGGGCAGGATGAGCTATGGCTACACCTTC. Translation gives CASSLAFRGRMSYGYTF. V is TRBV5-5 and J is TRBJ1-2, with D possibly TRBD1 on 6 matching bases. The CDR3 runs to 17 residues. CDR1 and CDR2 (germline): SGHKS, YYEKEE (reference sequence). Trimming cost V 0 bases and J 4 bases, with 19 bases left between them.

V is TRBV1 and J is TRBJ2-5; the DNA was not compared with TRBD1, the D call given in the table. TRBV1 is labeled a pseudogene. This CDR3 has 16 amino acids. As DNA, the CDR3 is TGCACCAGCAGCCAAGAGGGGCCGGCCCTTGGGGAGACCCAGTACTTC. Its translation: CTSSQEGPALGETQYF.

V usage is TRBV5-4 and J usage is TRBJ1-2; possible D gene TRBD1, 6 bases. Per the germline V gene, CDR1 is SGHNT and CDR2 is YYREEE (reference sequence). Trimming shortened V by 0 bases and J by 2 bases, and 14 bases separated the two germline ends. The CDR3 has 16 amino acids. As DNA, the CDR3 is TGTGCCAGCAGCTTGGGGGGGCCAGGAATAAACTATGGCTACACCTTC. Its translation: CASSLGGPGINYGYTF.